This TCR beta chain emerged from a study of cytomegalovirus exposure and HLA in healthy donors. This CDR3 contains 15 residues. Looked up from germline, CDR1 is SGHNT and CDR2 is YYREEE (reference sequence). The V end was cut by 0 bases, the J end by 3 bases, with 13 bases between. The study's findings and limits: In a later analysis, V- and J-gene trimming of beta chains associated with a DCLRE1C missense variant, replicated independently.

With respect to this clone: Its target is unknown.

It was with 60 Vbeta and 13 Jbeta primers that the PCR ran. Some clones are missing from TCRdb's copy, which holds only in-frame ones; the method was immunoSEQ multiplex PCR. In the table there are fewer than 120,000 clones, 65% to 80% of which are singletons. Sequenced sample: PBMCs. The chain recombines TRBV5-4 with TRBJ2-7; TRBD2 might be the D (6 bases). The TCR sequence derives from a woman aged 60-75 years in good health and CMV-seropositive. The chain's CDR3 is CASSLAGTAIYEQYF. The DNA of the CDR3 is TGTGCCAGCAGCTTGGCGGGGACTGCCATCTACGAGCAGTACTTC.